The clone carrying this T cell receptor beta chain occurred a few times. This CDR3 spans 14 amino acids. Germline trimming cut 5 bases from V and 4 bases from J; bases unmatched to any gene: 7. Germline V gene lookup returns CDR1 SNHLY and CDR2 FYNNEI. TCRdb fed the PCR reads into MiXCR, producing one record per CDR3 protein. The table has roughly 630,000 distinct CDR3 sequences, 25% seen once. This sample stems from a study of molecular identifiers for immune sequencing clone quantification. The material sequenced was naive CD8+ T cells from blood, with Jurkat cell RNA spiked in. Subset in this sample: FACS-sorted CD8+CD4-CCR7+CD45RA+ naive T cells. This receptor was obtained from a human donor in good health. Some libraries in this study had Jurkat cell RNA spiked in. The V call is TRBV2, the J call TRBJ1-1; 7 bases are shared with TRBD1. CDR3 region: CASSTHRGSTEAFF. As DNA, the CDR3 is TGTGCCAGCAGTACCCACAGGGGTAGCACTGAAGCTTTCTTT.